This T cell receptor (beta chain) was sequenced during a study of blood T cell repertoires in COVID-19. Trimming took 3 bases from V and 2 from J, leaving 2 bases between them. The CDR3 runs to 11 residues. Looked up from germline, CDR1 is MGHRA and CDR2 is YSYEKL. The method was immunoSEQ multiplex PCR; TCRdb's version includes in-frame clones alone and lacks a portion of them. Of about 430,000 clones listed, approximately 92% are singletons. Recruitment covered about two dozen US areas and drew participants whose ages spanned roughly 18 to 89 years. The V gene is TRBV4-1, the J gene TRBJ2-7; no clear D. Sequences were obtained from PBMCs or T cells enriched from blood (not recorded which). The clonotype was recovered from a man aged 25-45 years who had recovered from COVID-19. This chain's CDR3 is CASSHAYEQYF. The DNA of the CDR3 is TGCGCCAGCAGCCACGCCTACGAGCAGTACTTC.